Below are 13 T cell receptor beta chains sequenced from a single sample in a study of shared clonotypes between healthy human individuals. Naive CD8 cells, CD45RO-negative and positively selected for CCR7, excluded terminally differentiated effector memory CD45RA+ cells. Profiling relied on immunoSEQ multiplex PCR, and the TCRdb table lists in-frame clones only, not all of them. The sample lists a few million clones, around 93% seen once, with approximately 1.7% in the top ten. Sequenced: naive CD8+ T cells from PBMCs. Every receptor here comes from a man aged 18 to 29 in good health. Some clones in this sample may be carry-over from other donors' samples.

CDR3: CASSIFARNEQFF. The CDR3 region has the DNA TGTGCCAGTAGTATATTCGCCAGGAATGAGCAGTTCTTC. The chain employs TRBV19 and TRBJ2-1; D is unresolved. The CDR3 is 13 residues long. Germline V gene data show CDR1 as LNHDA and CDR2 as SQIVND (reference sequence). V shed 2 bases and J shed 7 bases, with 9 bases lying between them. Full variable domain (remainder filled in from reference TRBV19 and TRBJ2-1): DGGITQSPKYLFRKEGQNVTLSCEQNLNHDAMYWYRQDPGQGLRLIYYSQIVNDFQKGDIAEGYSVSREKKESFPLTVTSAQKNPTAFYLCASSIFARNEQFFGPGTRLTVL.

V gene TRBV27 combines with J gene TRBJ2-1; D not resolved. CDR1 is MNHEY and CDR2 is SMNVEV in the germline V gene (reference sequence). Trimming left V 3 bases short and J 5 bases short, with 14 bases between. The CDR3 loop spans 15 amino acids. CDR3 residues: CASSFGPATNNEQFF. CDR3 nucleotide sequence: TGTGCCAGCAGTTTCGGTCCAGCAACTAACAATGAGCAGTTCTTC.

This clone was recorded a few times. The chain recombines TRBV27 with TRBJ2-1, with 8 nucleotides matching TRBD1. Looked up from germline, CDR1 is MNHEY and CDR2 is SMNVEV (reference sequence). CDR3 length: 16 residues. V lost 5 bases to trimming and J lost 3 bases; unmatched junction nucleotides: 9. The CDR3 reads CASSVDRVGFYNEQFF. CDR3 DNA: TGTGCCAGCAGTGTGGACAGGGTTGGTTTCTACAATGAGCAGTTCTTC.

The rearrangement links TRBV28 to TRBJ1-2; the D is unclear. This CDR3 is built from 13 residues. The germline V gene encodes CDR1 MDHEN and CDR2 SYDVKM. V lost 5 bases and J 2 bases, leaving 9 bases between the germline ends. This CDR3 is CASSASWNYGYTF. The CDR3, as DNA: TGTGCCAGCAGTGCGTCGTGGAACTATGGCTACACCTTC.

V is TRBV28 and J is TRBJ1-2; TRBD1 might be the D (6 bases). In germline, CDR1 is MDHEN, CDR2 SYDVKM. V was shortened by 1 base and J by 12 bases, with 12 bases between the two germline ends. The CDR3 contains 12 residues. The CDR3 DNA reads TGTGCCAGCAGTTTATCGGGGGGCAAGGACACCTTC. It codes for CASSLSGGKDTF.

Here the CDR3 DNA reads TGTGCCAGCTTGGCCACAGGGGGCGAGGGAAACACCATATATTTT. It is translated as CASLATGGEGNTIYF. This chain links TRBV15 with TRBJ1-3; 9 bases map to TRBD1. CDR3 size: 15 residues. Germline V CDR1 and CDR2: LNHNV, YYDKDF (reference sequence). J lost 4 bases, V lost 10 bases, and 11 bases had no gene match.

In the case of this clone: Other DNA variants within this sample encode the same CDR3. The chain links TRBV10-3 to TRBJ1-3; D gene ambiguous. Trimming removed 2 bases from V and 7 bases from J, with 3 bases in between. Germline-derived CDR1 and CDR2 are ENHRY and SYGVKD. The CDR3 runs 11 residues. The chain's CDR3 is CAISEGNTIYF. The CDR3 DNA is TGTGCCATCAGTGAGGGGAACACCATATATTTT.

The V and J genes are TRBV5-8 and TRBJ2-7; D remains ambiguous. Germline assignment: CDR1 SGHTS and CDR2 YDEGEE. The CDR3 spans 15 residues. The germline V and J ends were trimmed by 2 bases and 0 bases, with 12 bases remaining between them. The CDR3 here is CASSFGQASSYEQYF. In DNA, the CDR3 is TGTGCCAGCAGCTTCGGCCAGGCAAGCTCCTACGAGCAGTACTTC.

The chain links TRBV6-6 to TRBJ1-2; the D gene is possibly TRBD1 (5 bases). The germline V gene encodes CDR1 MNHNY and CDR2 SVGAGI (reference sequence). The germline V and J ends were trimmed by 6 bases and 5 bases, with 19 bases remaining between them. The CDR3 covers 15 residues. The CDR3 nucleotides read TGTGCCAGCAGGACGGGACCCCAAGGAATGTATGGCTACACCTTC. This codes for CASRTGPQGMYGYTF.

The gene calls are TRBV7-9 and TRBJ1-1; D might be TRBD1 (5 bases). The CDR3 covers 16 residues. Deletions cut 8 bases from V and 0 bases from J, with 19 bases between. Germline lookup yields CDR1 SEHNR and CDR2 FQNEAQ (reference sequence). CDR3 DNA: TGTGCCAGCGGAAGTCCCGGGACGGCAATGAACACTGAAGCTTTCTTT. Translating it yields CASGSPGTAMNTEAFF.

The rearrangement joins TRBV27 to TRBJ1-2; D is perhaps TRBD1 (5 bases). The CDR3 sequence is 14 residues long. Germline loops: CDR1 MNHEY, CDR2 SMNVEV (reference sequence). Trimming shortened V by 6 bases and J by 6 bases, and 17 bases separated the two germline ends. CDR3 amino acids: CASRGRETVHGYTF. The CDR3 nucleotides read TGTGCCAGCAGGGGACGGGAGACAGTCCATGGCTACACCTTC.

CDR3 region: CASRVKLEGEQFF. The CDR3 nucleotides read TGTGCCAGCAGGGTGAAGTTAGAAGGTGAGCAGTTCTTC. The rearrangement uses TRBV11-2 and TRBJ2-1; D is uncertain. This CDR3 contains 13 residues. CDR1 SGHAT and CDR2 FQNNGV come from the germline V gene. V was cut by 6 bases and J by 9 bases, with 15 bases left in between.

J is TRBJ2-5 and V is TRBV30; TRBD1 matches at 7 bases. The CDR3 consists of 15 residues. V was clipped by 4 bases and J by 3 bases; unmatched bases: 11. The V gene's germline CDR1 is GTSNPN and CDR2 SVGIG (reference sequence). The CDR3 loop reads CAWTNRGGNKETQYF. CDR3 DNA sequence: TGTGCCTGGACCAACAGGGGTGGGAACAAAGAGACCCAGTACTTC. The variable domain in full, completed from reference TRBV30 and TRBJ2-5, reads SQTIHQWPATLVQPVGSPLSLECTVEGTSNPNLYWYRQAAGRGLQLLFYSVGIGQISSEVPQNLSASRPQDRQFILSSKKLLLSDSGFYLCAWTNRGGNKETQYFGPGTRLLVL.